This is a list of T cell receptor beta chains from one sample in a study of blood T cell repertoires in COVID-19. The data were produced by immunoSEQ multiplex PCR, yet TCRdb's version contains in-frame clones alone and is incomplete. The table records a few hundred thousand clones, around 89% of them present only once. Sequenced sample: peripheral blood. Receptor source: a woman aged 40 to 50 with acute or convalescent COVID-19. Each CDR3 is given with its conserved first and last residue. The order of the fields is V gene, clone size, J gene, D gene, CDR3 DNA, CDR3 protein. A D gene is named only where the DNA matches it firmly. Clone size is not always given. Where it is, it says once, few, many or a class for expanded clones.

V gene: TRBV7-9
clone size: -
J gene: TRBJ2-2
D gene: TRBD1
CDR3 DNA: TGTGCCAGCAGCTTTGGGGTAGGGGGCTTCTCTGGCACCGGGGAGCTGTTTTTT
CDR3 protein: CASSFGVGGFSGTGELFF

V gene: TRBV27
clone size: -
J gene: TRBJ1-2
D gene: -
CDR3 DNA: TGTGCCAGCAGTCCCAGATTGGGGGGGATGGGTAACTATGGCTACACCTTC
CDR3 protein: CASSPRLGGMGNYGYTF

V gene: TRBV19
clone size: few
J gene: TRBJ1-2
D gene: -
CDR3 DNA: TGTGCCAGTGGCTGGGGGCGCTCCTATGGCTACACCTTC
CDR3 protein: CASGWGRSYGYTF

V gene: TRBV18
clone size: -
J gene: TRBJ1-5
D gene: TRBD1
CDR3 DNA: TGTGCCAGCTCACCGGGACAGGGCCTTAGGGTCGGTCAGCCCCAGCATTTT
CDR3 protein: CASSPGQGLRVGQPQHF

V gene: TRBV19
clone size: -
J gene: TRBJ1-1
D gene: -
CDR3 DNA: TGTGCCAGTAGTATAGCGGGCGTCGGGGTGACTGAAGCTTTCTTT
CDR3 protein: CASSIAGVGVTEAFF

V gene: TRBV11-2
clone size: -
J gene: TRBJ2-3
D gene: -
CDR3 DNA: TGTGCCAGCAGCAATCGTCCCGATACGCAGTATTTT
CDR3 protein: CASSNRPDTQYF

V gene: TRBV7-8
clone size: -
J gene: TRBJ2-5
D gene: TRBD1
CDR3 DNA: TGTGCCAGCAGCTCTACAGGGGCTGCAGAGACCCAGTACTTC
CDR3 protein: CASSSTGAAETQYF

V gene: TRBV4-1
clone size: -
J gene: TRBJ2-1
D gene: -
CDR3 DNA: TGCGCCAGCAGCCAAGGTCATGGGAGGAGCAATGAGCAGTTCTTC
CDR3 protein: CASSQGHGRSNEQFF

V gene: TRBV9
clone size: -
J gene: TRBJ2-3
D gene: TRBD2
CDR3 DNA: TGTGCCAGCAGCGTAGCTAGCGGGGGGACAGATACGCAGTATTTT
CDR3 protein: CASSVASGGTDTQYF

V gene: TRBV5-6
clone size: -
J gene: TRBJ2-3
D gene: -
CDR3 DNA: TGTGCCAGCAGCTTGGTGACACTAGGAAGGCAGGCGCAGTATTTT
CDR3 protein: CASSLVTLGRQAQYF

V gene: TRBV18
clone size: -
J gene: TRBJ1-2
D gene: TRBD1
CDR3 DNA: TGTGCCAGCTCACCTTCGGGACAGTATGGCTACACCTTC
CDR3 protein: CASSPSGQYGYTF

V gene: TRBV24-1
clone size: -
J gene: TRBJ2-3
D gene: -
CDR3 DNA: TGTGCCACCAGTGATTTACTGCAGGGGAGCACAGATACGCAGTATTTT
CDR3 protein: CATSDLLQGSTDTQYF

V gene: TRBV5-1
clone size: -
J gene: TRBJ2-3
D gene: -
CDR3 DNA: TGCGCCAGCAGCTTGGCCGGGGGGCCAACAGATACGCAGTATTTT
CDR3 protein: CASSLAGGPTDTQYF

V gene: TRBV18
clone size: -
J gene: TRBJ1-6
D gene: -
CDR3 DNA: TGTGCCAGCCCCGGCGGGGGAACCTTCGGCAATTCACCCCTCCACTTT
CDR3 protein: CASPGGGTFGNSPLHF

V gene: TRBV10-3
clone size: -
J gene: TRBJ1-1
D gene: -
CDR3 DNA: TGTGCCATCAGTGACGTCACTGAAGCTTTCTTT
CDR3 protein: CAISDVTEAFF

V gene: TRBV9
clone size: -
J gene: TRBJ1-1
D gene: -
CDR3 DNA: TGTGCCAGCAGCGTCCTGGACAGGAACACTGAAGCTTTCTTT
CDR3 protein: CASSVLDRNTEAFF

V gene: TRBV6-5
clone size: -
J gene: TRBJ1-1
D gene: TRBD1
CDR3 DNA: TGTGCCAGCAGCACTAGACAGGGCAACACTGAAGCTTTCTTT
CDR3 protein: CASSTRQGNTEAFF

V gene: TRBV19
clone size: -
J gene: TRBJ1-5
D gene: TRBD1
CDR3 DNA: TGTGCCAGTAGTAGTTTACAGGGGGCCGGCAATCAGCCCCAGCATTTT
CDR3 protein: CASSSLQGAGNQPQHF

V gene: TRBV4-1
clone size: -
J gene: TRBJ1-3
D gene: -
CDR3 DNA: TGCGCCAGCAGCCAAGAACCGGGCAGGGGCGCAGGAAACACCATATATTTT
CDR3 protein: CASSQEPGRGAGNTIYF

V gene: TRBV18
clone size: -
J gene: TRBJ1-1
D gene: -
CDR3 DNA: TGTGCCAGCTCACCACGCTCTCCAGGTTTGGCTGAAGCTTTCTTT
CDR3 protein: CASSPRSPGLAEAFF

V gene: TRBV5-1
clone size: -
J gene: TRBJ1-6
D gene: -
CDR3 DNA: TGCGCCAGCAGCTTGGGAGGCAGGGATAATTCACCCCTCCACTTT
CDR3 protein: CASSLGGRDNSPLHF

V gene: TRBV10-3
clone size: -
J gene: TRBJ2-3
D gene: TRBD2
CDR3 DNA: TGTGCCATCAGTATGGGACTAGCGGGGGGGCCTGGCACAGATACGCAGTATTTT
CDR3 protein: CAISMGLAGGPGTDTQYF

V gene: TRBV25-1
clone size: -
J gene: TRBJ2-3
D gene: -
CDR3 DNA: TGTGCCAGCAGTGAATGGGCTAGCACAGATACGCAGTATTTT
CDR3 protein: CASSEWASTDTQYF

V gene: TRBV6-1
clone size: -
J gene: TRBJ1-1
D gene: TRBD1
CDR3 DNA: TGTGCCAGCAGTGAAGCGTTTGGGACAGCTGAAGCTTTCTTT
CDR3 protein: CASSEAFGTAEAFF

V gene: TRBV11-1
clone size: -
J gene: TRBJ1-3
D gene: TRBD1
CDR3 DNA: TGTGCCAGCAGCCAGGACGGGACAGCTTATGGAAACACCATATATTTT
CDR3 protein: CASSQDGTAYGNTIYF

V gene: TRBV6-5
clone size: -
J gene: TRBJ1-1
D gene: -
CDR3 DNA: TGTGCCAGCAGTTACTCGGCCTGGTCCCCCCATGAAGCTTTCTTT
CDR3 protein: CASSYSAWSPHEAFF